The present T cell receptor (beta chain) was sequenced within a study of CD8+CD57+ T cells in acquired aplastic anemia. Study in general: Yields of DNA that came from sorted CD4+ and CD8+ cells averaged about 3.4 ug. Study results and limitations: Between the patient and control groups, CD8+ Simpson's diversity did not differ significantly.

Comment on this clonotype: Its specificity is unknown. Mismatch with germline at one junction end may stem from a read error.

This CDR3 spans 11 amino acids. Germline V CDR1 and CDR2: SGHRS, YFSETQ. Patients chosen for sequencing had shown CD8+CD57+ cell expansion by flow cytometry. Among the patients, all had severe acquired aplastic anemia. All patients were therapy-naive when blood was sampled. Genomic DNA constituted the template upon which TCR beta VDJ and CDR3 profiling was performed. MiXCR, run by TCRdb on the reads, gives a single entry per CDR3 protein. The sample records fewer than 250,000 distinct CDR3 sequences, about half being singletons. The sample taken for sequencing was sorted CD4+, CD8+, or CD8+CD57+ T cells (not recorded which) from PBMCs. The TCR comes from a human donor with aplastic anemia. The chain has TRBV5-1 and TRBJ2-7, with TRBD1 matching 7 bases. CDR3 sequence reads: CASSLDQGDIF. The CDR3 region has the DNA TGCGCCAGCAGCTTAGACCAGGGGGACATTTTT.